This entry is about one TCR beta chain. Its antigen is not known. Sample treatment: roughly nine-day PBMC culture with coronavirus spike peptide pools or control peptides (ViraFEST assay). The data stem from a study of vaccination and CD4 T cells after COVID-19. The Oncomine TCR Beta short-read assay was what sequenced the DNA obtained from cultured CD4+ T cells. The template was genomic DNA from cultured CD4+ T cells. One entry per CDR3 protein results from TCRdb running MiXCR on the PCR reads. The profile covers over 15,000 distinct CDR3 sequences, with roughly 60% appearing a single time and less than 8% taken by the ten largest. General study results and limits: From a median of roughly 20 to 40, SARS-CoV-2-reactive clonotypes increased, though not significantly. Relatively small numbers of convalescent patients were studied, with no early post-infection timepoints included.

Sequencing was done on a sample of CD4+ T cells from blood, cultured in vitro. This TCR was recovered from a human donor who had recovered from COVID-19.

CDR3 bases: TGTGCCACCAGTGATACCCGGACTAGCGGGGGAGGGTTGGGTGAGCAGTTCTTC. Its translation is CATSDTRTSGGGLGEQFF. The chain uses TRBV24-1 and TRBJ2-1; 13 positions agree with TRBD2. Germline V lookup: CDR1 KGHDR, CDR2 SFDVKD. Trimming took 3 bases from V and 9 from J; bases not matched to a gene: 13. This CDR3 region has 18 residues.